This T cell receptor (beta chain) was found in a study of Ad26.COV2.S vaccination and SARS-CoV-2 variants. Study context: Donor joined the COV1001 Ad26.COV2.S trial arm.

On this clone itself: Its antigen is undetermined.

Germline CDR1 reads SGHNT; CDR2 reads YYREEE (reference sequence). J gave up 7 bases and V 3 bases, and 6 bases lay outside the gene matches. This CDR3 spans 14 amino acids. Treatment of the sample: around 19 received Ad26.COV2.S at low or high dose, single or two shots; about 5 received placebo; per-sample allocation not given. Day 63 following the first vaccine or placebo injection was when the samples were taken. The data were produced by immunoSEQ multiplex PCR, yet TCRdb's version contains in-frame clones alone and is incomplete. The table has about 480,000 clones, about 83% seen once. Study-level findings and limits: Compared with placebo recipients, vaccine recipients had higher spike-specific TCR breadth. Vaccinees reportedly had broad spike-specific CD8+ and CD4+ T cell responses. Vaccine and placebo recipients had similar non-spike TCR breadth.

The source of this sequence is a person aged 18-65 years who received the Ad26.COV2.S COVID-19 vaccine or a placebo. The chain employs TRBV5-4 and TRBJ1-4; 7 nucleotides align to TRBD1. The sequences come from peripheral blood, collected in a trial of Ad26.COV2.S vaccine versus placebo. This CDR3 reads CASSSTGRPEKLFF. In nucleotides, the CDR3 is TGTGCCAGCAGCTCGACAGGGCGTCCTGAAAAACTGTTTTTT.